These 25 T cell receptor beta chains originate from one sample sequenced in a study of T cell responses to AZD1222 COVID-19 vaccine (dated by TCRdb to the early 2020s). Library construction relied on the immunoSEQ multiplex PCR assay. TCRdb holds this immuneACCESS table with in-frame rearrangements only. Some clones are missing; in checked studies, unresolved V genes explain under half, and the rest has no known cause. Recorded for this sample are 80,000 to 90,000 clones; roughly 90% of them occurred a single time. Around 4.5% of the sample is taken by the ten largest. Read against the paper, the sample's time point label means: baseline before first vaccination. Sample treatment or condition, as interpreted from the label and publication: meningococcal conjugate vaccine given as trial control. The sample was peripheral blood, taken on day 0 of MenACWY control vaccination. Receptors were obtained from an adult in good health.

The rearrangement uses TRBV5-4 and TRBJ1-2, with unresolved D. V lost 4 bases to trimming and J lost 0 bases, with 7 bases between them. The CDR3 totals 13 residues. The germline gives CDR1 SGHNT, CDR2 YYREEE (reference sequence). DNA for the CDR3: TGTGCCAGCAGCCGCGACCCTAACTATGGCTACACCTTC. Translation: CASSRDPNYGYTF.

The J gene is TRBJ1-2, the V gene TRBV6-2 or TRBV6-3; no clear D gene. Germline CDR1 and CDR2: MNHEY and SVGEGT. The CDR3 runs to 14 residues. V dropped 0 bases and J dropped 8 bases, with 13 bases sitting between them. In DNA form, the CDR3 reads TGTGCCAGCAGTTACTCGATTAACTTCGGAGGCTACACCTTC. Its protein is CASSYSINFGGYTF.

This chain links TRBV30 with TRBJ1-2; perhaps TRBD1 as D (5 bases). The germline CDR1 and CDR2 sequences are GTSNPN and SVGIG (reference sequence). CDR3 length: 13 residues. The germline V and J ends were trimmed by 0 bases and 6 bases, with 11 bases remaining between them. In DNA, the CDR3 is TGTGCCTGGAGTGTTGCAGGGATCCATGGCTACACCTTC. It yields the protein CAWSVAGIHGYTF.

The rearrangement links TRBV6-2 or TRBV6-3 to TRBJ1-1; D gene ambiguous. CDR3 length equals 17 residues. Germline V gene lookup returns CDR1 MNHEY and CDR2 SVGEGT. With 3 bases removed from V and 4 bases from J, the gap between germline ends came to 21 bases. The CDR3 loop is CASSYFVFGRQATEAFF. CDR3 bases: TGTGCCAGCAGTTATTTTGTATTTGGTAGGCAGGCCACTGAAGCTTTCTTT.

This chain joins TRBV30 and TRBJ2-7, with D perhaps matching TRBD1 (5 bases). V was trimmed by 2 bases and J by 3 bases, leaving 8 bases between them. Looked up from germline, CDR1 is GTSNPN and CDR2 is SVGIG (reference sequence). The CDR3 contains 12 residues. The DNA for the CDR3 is TGTGCCTGGAGTAGGGGAAACTACGAGCAGTACTTC. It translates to CAWSRGNYEQYF.

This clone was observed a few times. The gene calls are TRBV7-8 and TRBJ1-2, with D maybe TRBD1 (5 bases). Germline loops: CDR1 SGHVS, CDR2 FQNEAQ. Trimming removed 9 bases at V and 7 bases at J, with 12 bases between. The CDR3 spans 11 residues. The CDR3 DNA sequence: TGTGCCAGTAAGACAGTCCGTGGCTACACCTTC. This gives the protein CASKTVRGYTF.

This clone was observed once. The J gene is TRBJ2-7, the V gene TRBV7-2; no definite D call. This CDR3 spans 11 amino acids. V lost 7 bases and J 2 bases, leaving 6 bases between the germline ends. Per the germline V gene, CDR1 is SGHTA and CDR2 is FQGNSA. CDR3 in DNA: TGTGCCAGCACCTCTACCTACGAGCAGTACTTC. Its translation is CASTSTYEQYF.

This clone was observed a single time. DNA of the CDR3: TGTGCCACCAGTGACTACGGAGGGAATCAGCCCCAGCATTTT. Protein sequence: CATSDYGGNQPQHF. The chain uses TRBV24-1 and TRBJ1-5; D gene uncertain. The CDR3 has 14 amino acids. Germline CDR1 KGHDR, CDR2 SFDVKD. V was pared by 4 bases and J by 4 bases, with 10 bases between.

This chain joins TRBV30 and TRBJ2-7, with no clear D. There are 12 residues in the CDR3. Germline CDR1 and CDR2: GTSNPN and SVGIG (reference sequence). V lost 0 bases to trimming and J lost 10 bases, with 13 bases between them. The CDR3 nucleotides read TGTGCCTGGAGTGTACAGCCAGGACGTCAGTACTTC. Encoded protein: CAWSVQPGRQYF.

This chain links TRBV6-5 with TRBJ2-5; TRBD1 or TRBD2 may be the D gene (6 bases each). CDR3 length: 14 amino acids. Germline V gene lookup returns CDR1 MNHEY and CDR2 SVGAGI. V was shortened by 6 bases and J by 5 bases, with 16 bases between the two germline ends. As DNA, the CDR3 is TGTGCCAGCAGGTCGGGGGCCTCCCGGGAGACCCAGTACTTC. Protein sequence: CASRSGASRETQYF.

The CDR3: CASSLIGFYEQYF. The CDR3 region has the DNA TGCGCCAGCAGCTTGATCGGGTTCTACGAGCAGTACTTC. The gene calls are TRBV5-1 and TRBJ2-7; D gene ambiguous. The CDR3 extends over 13 amino acids. Looked up from germline, CDR1 is SGHRS and CDR2 is YFSETQ. V dropped 1 base and J dropped 3 bases, with 8 bases sitting between them.

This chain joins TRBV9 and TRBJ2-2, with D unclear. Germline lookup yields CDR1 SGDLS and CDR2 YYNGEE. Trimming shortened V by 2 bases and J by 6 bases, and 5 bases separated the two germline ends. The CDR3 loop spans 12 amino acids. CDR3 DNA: TGTGCCAGCAGCGTGGCCGCCGGGGAGCTGTTTTTT. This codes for CASSVAAGELFF.

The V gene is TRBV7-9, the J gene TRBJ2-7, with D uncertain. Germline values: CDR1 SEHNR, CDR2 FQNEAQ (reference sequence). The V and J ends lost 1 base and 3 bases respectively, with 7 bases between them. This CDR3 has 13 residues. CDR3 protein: CASSLVSNYEQYF. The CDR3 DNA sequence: TGTGCCAGCAGCTTAGTTAGTAACTACGAGCAGTACTTC.

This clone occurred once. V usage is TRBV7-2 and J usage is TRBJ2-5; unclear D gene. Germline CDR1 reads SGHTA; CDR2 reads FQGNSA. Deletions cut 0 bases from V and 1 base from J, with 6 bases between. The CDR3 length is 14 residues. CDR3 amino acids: CASSLAAAQETQYF. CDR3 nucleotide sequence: TGTGCCAGCAGCTTAGCGGCAGCCCAAGAGACCCAGTACTTC.

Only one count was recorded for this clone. The CDR3 DNA reads TGCGCCAGCAGCGACAGGGGCCGAAGGGCTGAAGCTTTCTTT. The encoded protein is CASSDRGRRAEAFF. V is TRBV4-3 and J is TRBJ1-1, with TRBD1 matching 8 bases. The CDR3 is made up of 14 amino acids. Trimming removed 5 bases from V and 6 bases from J; junction bases left unmatched: 8. In germline, CDR1 is LGHNA, CDR2 YSLEER.

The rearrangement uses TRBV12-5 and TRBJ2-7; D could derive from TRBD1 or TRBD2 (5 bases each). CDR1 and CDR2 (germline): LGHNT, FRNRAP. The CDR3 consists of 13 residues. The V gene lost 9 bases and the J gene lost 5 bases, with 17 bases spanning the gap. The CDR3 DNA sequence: TGTGCTAGGGGGGAATCGGACGGGGACGAGCAGTACTTC. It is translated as CARGESDGDEQYF.

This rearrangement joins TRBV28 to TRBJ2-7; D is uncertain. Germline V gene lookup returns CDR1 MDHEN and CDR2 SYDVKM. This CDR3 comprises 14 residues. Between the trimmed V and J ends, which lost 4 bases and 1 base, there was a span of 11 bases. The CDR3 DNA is TGTGCCAGCAGTTCCCCAGGAGTATCCTACGAGCAGTACTTC. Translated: CASSSPGVSYEQYF.

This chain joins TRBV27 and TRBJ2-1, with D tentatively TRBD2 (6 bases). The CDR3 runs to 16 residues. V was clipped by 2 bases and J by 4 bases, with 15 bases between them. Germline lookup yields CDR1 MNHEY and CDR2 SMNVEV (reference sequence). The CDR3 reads CASSLAAGITYNEQFF. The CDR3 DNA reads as TGTGCCAGCAGTTTAGCAGCGGGTATCACATACAATGAGCAGTTCTTC.

The DNA of the CDR3 is TGTGCCAGCAGCTTTCACGGGTCAGGCTTTACTGAAGCTTTCTTT. Amino acids: CASSFHGSGFTEAFF. V gene TRBV7-2 combines with J gene TRBJ1-1; D gene uncertain. The V gene lost 3 bases and the J gene lost 5 bases, with 16 bases spanning the gap. There are 15 residues in the CDR3. The germline gives CDR1 SGHTA, CDR2 FQGNSA.

The CDR3 loop is CASSEFEGSNTGELFF. The CDR3 nucleotides are TGTGCCAGCAGTGAGTTTGAGGGATCGAACACCGGGGAGCTGTTTTTT. The J gene is TRBJ2-2, the V gene TRBV2, with D maybe TRBD2 (5 bases). Germline loops: CDR1 SNHLY, CDR2 FYNNEI. Trimming removed 3 bases from V and 0 bases from J, with 11 bases in between. This CDR3 region has 16 residues.

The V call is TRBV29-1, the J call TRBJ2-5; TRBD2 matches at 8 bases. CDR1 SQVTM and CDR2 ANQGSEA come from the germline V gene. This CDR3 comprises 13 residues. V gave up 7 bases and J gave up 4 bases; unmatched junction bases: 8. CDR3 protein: CSATRGGTETQYF. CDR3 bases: TGCAGCGCTACCCGGGGGGGTACAGAGACCCAGTACTTC.

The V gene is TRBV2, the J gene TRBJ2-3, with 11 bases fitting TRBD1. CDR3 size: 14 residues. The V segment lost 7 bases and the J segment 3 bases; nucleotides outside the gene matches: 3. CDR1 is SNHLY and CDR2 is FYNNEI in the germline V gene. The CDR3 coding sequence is TGTGCCAGCACCTGGGACAGGGGGACAGATACGCAGTATTTT. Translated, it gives CASTWDRGTDTQYF.

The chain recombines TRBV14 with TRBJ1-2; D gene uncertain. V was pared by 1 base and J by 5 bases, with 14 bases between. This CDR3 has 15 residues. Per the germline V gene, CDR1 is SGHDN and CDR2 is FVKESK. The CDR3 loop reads CASSQGHPAQYGYTF. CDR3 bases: TGTGCCAGCAGCCAAGGCCATCCCGCTCAATATGGCTACACCTTC.

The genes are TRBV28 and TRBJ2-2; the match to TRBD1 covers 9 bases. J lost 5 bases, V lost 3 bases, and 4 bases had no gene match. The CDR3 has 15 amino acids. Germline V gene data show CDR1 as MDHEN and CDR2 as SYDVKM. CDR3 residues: CASSLATGGTGELFF. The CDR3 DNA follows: TGTGCCAGCAGTTTGGCGACAGGGGGAACCGGGGAGCTGTTTTTT.

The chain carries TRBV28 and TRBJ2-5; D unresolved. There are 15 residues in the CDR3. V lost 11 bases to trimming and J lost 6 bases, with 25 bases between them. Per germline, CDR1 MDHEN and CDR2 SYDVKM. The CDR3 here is CALPRTAATRKTQYF. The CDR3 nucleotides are TGTGCCCTGCCCCGCACAGCTGCTACAAGGAAGACCCAGTACTTC. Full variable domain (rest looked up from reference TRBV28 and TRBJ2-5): DVKVTQSSRYLVKRTGEKVFLECVQDMDHENMFWYRQDPGLGLRLIYFSYDVKMKEKGDIPEGYSVSREKKERFSLILESASTNQTSMYLCALPRTAATRKTQYFGPGTRLLVL.